A selection of T cell receptor beta chains follows, all from one sample in a study of T-cell reconstitution after alpha-beta-depleted transplantation in children. TCRdb used MiXCR to reprocess the PCR reads, holding one entry per CDR3 protein. Among approximately 650,000 distinct CDR3 sequences listed, roughly 14% were seen once. Sequenced material: PBMCs, taken before TCRalphabeta/CD19-depleted stem cell transplant. The receptors derive from a girl aged 2-10 years with congenital amegakaryocytic thrombocytopenia, due to receive a stem cell transplant. Both conserved end residues are part of each CDR3. A D gene is named only where the DNA matches it firmly. Expanded clones are given a class, and other clones once, few, many or no size at all.

V gene	J gene	D gene	clone size	CDR3 protein	CDR3 DNA
TRBV28	TRBJ2-1	-	many	CASSFNLEQFF	TGTGCCAGCAGTTTTAATCTAGAGCAGTTCTTC
TRBV5-1	TRBJ2-2	-	few	CASRSGALPSGELFF	TGCGCCAGCAGGTCGGGCGCCCTCCCCTCCGGGGAGCTGTTTTTT
TRBV5-1	TRBJ2-7	TRBD2	few	CASSLGSGSHEQYF	TGCGCCAGCAGCTTGGGTAGCGGGAGCCACGAGCAGTACTTC
TRBV20-1	TRBJ2-7	TRBD1	few	CSARGAGGKYEQYF	TGCAGTGCTAGAGGCGCAGGGGGAAAGTACGAGCAGTACTTC
TRBV5-1	TRBJ2-7	-	-	CASSQRGGMPSYEQYF	TGCGCCAGCTCCCAACGGGGTGGGATGCCTTCCTACGAGCAGTACTTC
TRBV4-1	TRBJ2-7	-	-	CASSRTGSGSYEQYF	TGCGCCAGCAGCCGAACAGGGAGTGGGTCCTACGAGCAGTACTTC
TRBV28	TRBJ2-7	TRBD2	-	CASMAASGYEQYF	TGTGCCAGCATGGCGGCTAGCGGTTACGAGCAGTACTTC
TRBV6-5	TRBJ2-2	-	-	CASSYSTPGPPELFF	TGTGCCAGCAGTTACTCGACGCCTGGACCCCCGGAGCTGTTTTTT
TRBV3-1	TRBJ2-2	TRBD2	-	CASSKMASGATGELFF	TGTGCCAGCAGCAAAATGGCTAGCGGTGCCACCGGGGAGCTGTTTTTT
TRBV27	TRBJ2-7	TRBD2	many	CASSLLAGGPNEQYF	TGTGCCAGCAGTTTATTGGCGGGAGGGCCCAACGAGCAGTACTTC
TRBV20-1	TRBJ2-4	-	many	CSAGKTGLNIQYF	TGCAGTGCTGGAAAGACAGGCTTAAACATTCAGTACTTC
TRBV5-1	TRBJ2-5	-	few	CASSLWEPLRETQYF	TGCGCCAGCAGCTTGTGGGAGCCTCTCCGGGAGACCCAGTACTTC
TRBV6-1	TRBJ2-1	-	many	CASSEIVGPRQFF	TGTGCCAGCAGTGAAATCGTCGGGCCTAGGCAGTTCTTC
TRBV10-3	TRBJ2-3	-	many	CAITKGVSTDTQYF	TGTGCCATCACGAAGGGGGTTAGCACAGATACGCAGTATTTT
TRBV5-1	TRBJ2-1	TRBD2	-	CASSVGSGGYNEQFF	TGCGCCAGCAGCGTCGGTAGCGGGGGATACAATGAGCAGTTCTTC